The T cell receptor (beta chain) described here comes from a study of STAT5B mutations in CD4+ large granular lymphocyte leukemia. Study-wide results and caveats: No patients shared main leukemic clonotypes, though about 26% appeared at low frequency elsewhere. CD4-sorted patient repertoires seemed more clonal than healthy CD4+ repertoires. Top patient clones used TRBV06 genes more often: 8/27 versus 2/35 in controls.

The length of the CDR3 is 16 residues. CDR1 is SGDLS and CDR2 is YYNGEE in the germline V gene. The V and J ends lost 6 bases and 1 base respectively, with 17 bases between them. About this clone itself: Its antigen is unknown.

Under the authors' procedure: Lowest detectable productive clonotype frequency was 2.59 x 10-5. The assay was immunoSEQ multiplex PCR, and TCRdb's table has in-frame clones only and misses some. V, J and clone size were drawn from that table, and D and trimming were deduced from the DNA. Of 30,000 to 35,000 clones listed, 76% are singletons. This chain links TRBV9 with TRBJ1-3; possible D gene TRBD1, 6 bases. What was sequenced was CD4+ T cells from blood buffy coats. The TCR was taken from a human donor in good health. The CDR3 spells CASIRRNRDSGNTIYF. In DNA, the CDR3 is TGTGCCAGCATACGACGTAACAGGGATTCTGGAAACACCATATATTTT.